This T cell receptor (beta chain) was sequenced during a study of blood T cell repertoires in COVID-19. Study details: T cells, B-cell-depleted T cells, or PBMCs provided the cDNA or gDNA that served as material.

This CDR3 has 15 residues. The germline V gene encodes CDR1 SGHTA and CDR2 FQGNSA. The ends lost 5 bases at V and 3 bases at J; junction bases unmatched: 5. Authors' methods: Using reference gene primer amplification, nucleated cell counts were estimated. TCRdb's copy holds only in-frame clones and misses some; the assay was immunoSEQ multiplex PCR. D and trimming come from the DNA, and the V and J calls and clone size come from that table. The table lists roughly 22,000 clones, 90% to 95% of them singletons. Specimen: peripheral blood. The clonotype originates from a man between 65 and 80 years old with active COVID-19. V usage is TRBV7-2 and J usage is TRBJ2-2; 8 nucleotides align to TRBD2. CDR3 sequence (DNA): TGTGCCAGCAGCCTCCGGACTAGCCACACCGGGGAGCTGTTTTTT. Protein sequence: CASSLRTSHTGELFF.